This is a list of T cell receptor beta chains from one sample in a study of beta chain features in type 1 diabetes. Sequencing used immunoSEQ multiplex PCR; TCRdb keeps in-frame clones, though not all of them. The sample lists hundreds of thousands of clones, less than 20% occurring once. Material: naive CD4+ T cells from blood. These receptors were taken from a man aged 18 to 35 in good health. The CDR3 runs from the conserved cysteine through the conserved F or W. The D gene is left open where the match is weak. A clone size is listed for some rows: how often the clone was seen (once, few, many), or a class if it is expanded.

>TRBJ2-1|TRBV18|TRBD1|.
TGTGCCAGCTCACCCCGGACAGGGGAGAATGAGCAGTTCTTC
CASSPRTGENEQFF
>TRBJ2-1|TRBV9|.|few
TGTGCCAGCAGCGTAGCCCCCCTATACAATGAGCAGTTCTTC
CASSVAPLYNEQFF
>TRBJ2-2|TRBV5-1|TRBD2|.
TGCGCCAGCAGCTTGGTGGCTAGCGGGAGGGCCCACGGGGAGCTGTTTTTT
CASSLVASGRAHGELFF
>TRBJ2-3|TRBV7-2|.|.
TGTGCCAGCAGCCGTAGCGGTAGCACAGATACGCAGTATTTT
CASSRSGSTDTQYF
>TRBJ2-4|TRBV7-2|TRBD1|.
TGTGCCAGCAGCTTAGGCGGGACAGGCGCTGCCAAAAACATTCAGTACTTC
CASSLGGTGAAKNIQYF
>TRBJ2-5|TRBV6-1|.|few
TGTGCCATCAGTGAAGGGAATCAAGAGACCCAGTACTTC
CAISEGNQETQYF
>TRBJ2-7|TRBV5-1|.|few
TGCGCCAGCAGCTTGGCGACAGTACTTGAGGGCGAGCAGTACTTC
CASSLATVLEGEQYF
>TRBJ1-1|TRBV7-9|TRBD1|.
TGTGCCAGCAGCTTCAGACAGGGGGTTTCTGAAGCTTTCTTT
CASSFRQGVSEAFF
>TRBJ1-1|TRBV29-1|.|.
TGCAGCGTTGAAGGGGTTGGGGGGCGCGTGGGCACTGAAGCTTTCTTT
CSVEGVGGRVGTEAFF
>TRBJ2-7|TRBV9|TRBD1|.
TGTGCCAGCAGTCTTGACAGGGGCGAGCAGTACTTC
CASSLDRGEQYF
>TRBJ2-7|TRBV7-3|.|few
TGTGCCAGCAGCCCCCAGGCCACCCGTGGGCAGTACTTC
CASSPQATRGQYF
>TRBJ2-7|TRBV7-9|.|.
TGTGCCAGCAGCGGTCCCGCAGGGAGCTACTACGAGCAGTACTTC
CASSGPAGSYYEQYF
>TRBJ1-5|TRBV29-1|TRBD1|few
TGCAGCGTTGAAGGACAGGGGGCTAGGATTTGCAATCAGCCCCAGCATTTT
CSVEGQGARICNQPQHF
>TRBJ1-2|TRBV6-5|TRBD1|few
TGTGCCAGCAGAGATGCCGGGACAGGGTATGGCTACACCTTC
CASRDAGTGYGYTF
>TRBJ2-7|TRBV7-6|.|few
TGTGCCAGCAGCTTTCCTTCCTACGAGCAGTACTTC
CASSFPSYEQYF
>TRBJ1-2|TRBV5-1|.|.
TGCGCCAGCAGTTCGGACCTTATTAACTATGGCTACACCTTC
CASSSDLINYGYTF
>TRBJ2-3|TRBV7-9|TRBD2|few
TGTGCCAGCAGCCCAAGATCACTGGGGACTAGCGGGACATCAGATACGCAGTATTTT
CASSPRSLGTSGTSDTQYF
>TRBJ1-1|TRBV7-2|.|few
TGTGCCAGCAGCTTAACGGCGGGGAAGAACACTGAAGCTTTCTTT
CASSLTAGKNTEAFF
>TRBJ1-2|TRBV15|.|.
TGTGCCACCAGCAGAGGGCCGACTGCGGGAATTCCCTATGGCTACACCTTC
CATSRGPTAGIPYGYTF
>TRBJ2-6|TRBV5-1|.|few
TGCGCCAGCTATGAGAGTCTCCTCTCTGGGGCCAACGTCCTGACTTTC
CASYESLLSGANVLTF
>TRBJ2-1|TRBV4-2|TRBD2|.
TGTGCCAGCAGCCCCCTGCTAGCGGGGGCCAACAATGAGCAGTTCTTC
CASSPLLAGANNEQFF
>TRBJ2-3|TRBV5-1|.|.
TGCGCCAGCACCCAGGCCAGGAGCACAGATACGCAGTATTTT
CASTQARSTDTQYF
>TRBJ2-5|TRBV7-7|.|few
TGTGCTAGCAGCTTAGCTCTTTCGCCAGGAGTAGAGACCCAGTACTTC
CASSLALSPGVETQYF
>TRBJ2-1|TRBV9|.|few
TGTGCCAGCAGCTCCGGAACTCGGACAGCCGGCTACAATGAGCAGTTCTTC
CASSSGTRTAGYNEQFF